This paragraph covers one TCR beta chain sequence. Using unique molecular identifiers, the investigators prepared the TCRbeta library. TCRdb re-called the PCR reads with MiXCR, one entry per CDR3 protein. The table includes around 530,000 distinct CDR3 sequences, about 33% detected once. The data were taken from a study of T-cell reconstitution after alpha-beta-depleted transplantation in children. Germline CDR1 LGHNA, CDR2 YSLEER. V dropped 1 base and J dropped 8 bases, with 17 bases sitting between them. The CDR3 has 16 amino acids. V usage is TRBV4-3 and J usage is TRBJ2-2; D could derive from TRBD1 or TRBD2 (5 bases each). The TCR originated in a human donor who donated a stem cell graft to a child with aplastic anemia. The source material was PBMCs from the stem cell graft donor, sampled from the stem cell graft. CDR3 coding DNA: TGCGCCAGCAGCCAAGCCCGGCTAAGGGGCGGGGGGGAGCTGTTTTTT. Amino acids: CASSQARLRGGGELFF.